These 21 T cell receptor beta chains were all obtained from the same sample, sequenced in a study of CD4 T cell repertoires in COVID-19. Data came from immunoSEQ multiplex PCR; TCRdb stores just in-frame clones and leaves some out. The sample yields approximately 79,000 clones, 83% seen once. The sequenced sample was CD4+ T cells from peripheral blood, obtained after recovery from COVID-19. These TCRs come from a human donor who had COVID-19.

The V call is TRBV28, the J call TRBJ2-7, with TRBD2 matching over 9 bases. The CDR3 runs to 15 residues. Germline CDR1 is MDHEN and CDR2 is SYDVKM. Losses at the gene ends were 2 bases for V and 1 base for J; bases not matched to a gene: 3. The CDR3 DNA reads as TGTGCCAGCAGTTTAAATAGCGGGAGATCCTACGAGCAGTACTTC. Encoded protein: CASSLNSGRSYEQYF. The entire variable domain, with the rest obtained from reference TRBV28 and TRBJ2-7, is as follows: DVKVTQSSRYLVKRTGEKVFLECVQDMDHENMFWYRQDPGLGLRLIYFSYDVKMKEKGDIPEGYSVSREKKERFSLILESASTNQTSMYLCASSLNSGRSYEQYFGPGTRLTVT.

As for this clone: Other DNA sequences in the same sample also yield this CDR3. V is TRBV11-2 and J is TRBJ2-2; 8 positions agree with TRBD2. The germline gives CDR1 SGHAT, CDR2 FQNNGV. V dropped 5 bases and J dropped 0; count of bases not matched to a gene: 2. The CDR3 contains 15 residues. The CDR3 DNA follows: TGTGCCAGCAGCCGGGGGGGTGCGAACACCGGGGAGCTGTTTTTT. The encoded protein is CASSRGGANTGELFF.

The chain is built from TRBV23-1 and TRBJ2-7; TRBD2 aligns across 7 bases. TRBV23-1 qualifies as an ORF whose function is uncertain. The CDR3 length is 14 residues. V shed 6 bases and J 2 bases; nucleotides not matched to a gene: 7. The CDR3 nucleotides read TGCGCCAGCAGCCTGAGCGGGATGGCCTACGAGCAGTACTTC. This encodes CASSLSGMAYEQYF.

The chain has TRBV7-2 and TRBJ1-3; D unclear. The CDR3 loop spans 17 amino acids. In germline, CDR1 is SGHTA, CDR2 FQGNSA. Trimming shortened V by 1 base and J by 0 bases, and 13 bases separated the two germline ends. CDR3 in amino acids: CASSLVIGSSSGNTIYF. The CDR3 region has the DNA TGTGCCAGCAGCTTAGTGATAGGGTCGAGCTCTGGAAACACCATATATTTT.

The chain employs TRBV28 and TRBJ1-6; the match to TRBD1 covers 7 bases. V gave up 5 bases and J gave up 9 bases; unmatched junction bases: 10. This CDR3 is built from 15 residues. Germline V gives CDR1 MDHEN, CDR2 SYDVKM. CDR3 nucleotide sequence: TGTGCCAGCAGTCCAGGGGGGGGCTTAGGTTCACCCCTCCACTTT. Its translation: CASSPGGGLGSPLHF.

This clone was detected only once. The rearrangement uses TRBV28 and TRBJ2-3, with D unresolved. With 6 bases removed from V and 5 bases from J, the gap between germline ends came to 9 bases. This CDR3 region has 12 residues. Germline V lookup: CDR1 MDHEN, CDR2 SYDVKM. The CDR3 is CASRPSRDTQYF. The CDR3 DNA reads as TGTGCCAGCAGACCTAGTCGAGATACGCAGTATTTT.

The V and J genes are TRBV5-1 and TRBJ1-4; the D gene is possibly TRBD1 (6 bases). Germline V gene sequence: CDR1 SGHRS, CDR2 YFSETQ. This CDR3 spans 15 amino acids. The V and J ends lost 5 bases and 4 bases respectively, with 15 bases between them. The CDR3 is CASSSVPGDNEKLFF. CDR3 nucleotides: TGCGCCAGCAGTTCCGTTCCAGGGGATAATGAAAAACTGTTTTTT.

The rearrangement uses TRBV6-5 and TRBJ1-2; tentatively, D is TRBD1 (6 bases). This CDR3 has 13 amino acids. Trimming stripped 1 base from V and 9 bases from J, with 12 bases between. Per the germline V gene, CDR1 is MNHEY and CDR2 is SVGAGI. CDR3 loop: CASSYYRGQRYTF. The CDR3 bases are TGTGCCAGCAGTTACTACCGGGGGCAGCGCTACACCTTC.

Here the CDR3 reads CAIKSGLTNEKLFF. DNA for the CDR3: TGTGCCATCAAATCGGGACTAACTAATGAAAAACTGTTTTTT. The chain joins TRBV10-3 to TRBJ1-4; perhaps TRBD1 as D (5 bases). This CDR3 region has 14 residues. Per germline, CDR1 ENHRY and CDR2 SYGVKD. V was shortened by 7 bases and J by 1 base, with 10 bases between the two germline ends.

The gene calls are TRBV5-6 and TRBJ2-1; 10 bases are a match to TRBD2. After removal of 5 bases from V and 10 bases from J, the junction contained 9 bases not matched to a gene. Germline-derived CDR1 and CDR2 are SGHDT and YYEEEE. The CDR3 has 14 amino acids. The chain's CDR3 is CASRDPTSGNEQFF. In DNA form, the CDR3 reads TGTGCCAGCAGGGACCCCACTAGCGGGAACGAGCAGTTCTTC.

The chain employs TRBV4-1 and TRBJ2-2, with D possibly being TRBD1 (6 bases). The CDR3 consists of 16 residues. Germline V gene lookup returns CDR1 MGHRA and CDR2 YSYEKL. Trimming shortened V by 4 bases and J by 6 bases, and 18 bases separated the two germline ends. The CDR3 DNA follows: TGCGCCAGCAGCCGCGAAGGGGGAGCTAGATCCGGGGAGCTGTTTTTT. Protein sequence: CASSREGGARSGELFF.

V gene TRBV11-1 combines with J gene TRBJ2-7; 7 bases are a match to TRBD2. The CDR3 extends over 15 amino acids. V dropped 3 bases and J dropped 2; count of bases not matched to a gene: 7. Germline V CDR1 and CDR2: SGHAT, FQDESV (reference sequence). The CDR3 DNA is TGTGCCAGCAGCTTGGGTCTAGCGGCAACCTACGAGCAGTACTTC. Protein product: CASSLGLAATYEQYF.

The rearrangement uses TRBV5-1 and TRBJ2-1; 11 nucleotides align to TRBD1. This CDR3 comprises 15 residues. Germline-derived CDR1 and CDR2 are SGHRS and YFSETQ. V lost 7 bases to trimming and J lost 12 bases; unmatched junction nucleotides: 15. This chain's CDR3 is CASAIMGQGDDSQFF. CDR3 nucleotide sequence: TGCGCCAGCGCGATAATGGGACAGGGGGACGACTCGCAGTTCTTC.

J is TRBJ1-2 and V is TRBV28; possible D gene TRBD1, 5 bases. V was shortened by 3 bases and J by 8 bases, with 19 bases between the two germline ends. Germline assignment: CDR1 MDHEN and CDR2 SYDVKM. The CDR3 is 15 amino acids. DNA for the CDR3: TGTGCCAGCAGTTTGTCAGGGAAGGCCGGGGAAGGCTACACCTTC. Amino acid sequence: CASSLSGKAGEGYTF.

In its sample, this clone was seen once. The chain links TRBV5-1 to TRBJ2-5, with D unresolved. The germline V gene has CDR1 SGHRS and CDR2 YFSETQ. The ends were cut back, 0 bases at V and 3 bases at J, with 3 bases in the middle. The CDR3 sequence is 12 residues long. CDR3 in DNA: TGCGCCAGCAGCTTGGCAAAAGAGACCCAGTACTTC. Residues: CASSLAKETQYF.

The chain joins TRBV15 to TRBJ1-6, with 7 bases identical to TRBD1. The CDR3 has 14 amino acids. Germline CDR1 and CDR2: LNHNV and YYDKDF (reference sequence). With 3 bases clipped from V and 10 bases from J, the junction kept 6 bases outside the gene matches. The CDR3 here is CATSSGQEESPLHF. The CDR3 DNA reads TGTGCCACCAGCAGCGGACAGGAGGAGTCACCCCTCCACTTT.

A note on this clone: The same CDR3 also results from other DNA sequences found in this sample. The chain is built from TRBV5-1 and TRBJ1-1; D is unclear. This CDR3 has 14 residues. Between the trimmed V and J ends, which lost 0 bases and 0 bases, there was a span of 6 bases. The germline gives CDR1 SGHRS, CDR2 YFSETQ. CDR3 DNA sequence: TGCGCCAGCAGCTTGGACGGAATGAACACTGAAGCTTTCTTT. It translates to CASSLDGMNTEAFF.

This chain joins TRBV9 and TRBJ1-5, with 7 nucleotides matching TRBD1. The CDR3 covers 14 residues. The junction had 4 bases not matched to a gene; V was cut back by 4 bases and J by 3 bases. Germline lookup yields CDR1 SGDLS and CDR2 YYNGEE. The CDR3 DNA sequence: TGTGCCAGCAGCCCTGGGACAGTCAATCAGCCCCAGCATTTT. It is translated as CASSPGTVNQPQHF.

The chain uses TRBV7-3 and TRBJ2-3; 9 bases map to TRBD2. The ends lost 2 bases at V and 2 bases at J; junction bases unmatched: 2. Per the germline V gene, CDR1 is SGHTA and CDR2 is FQGTGA. The CDR3 spans 15 residues. CDR3 coding DNA: TGTGCCAGCAGCTTAGAGGGACTAGCCACAGATACGCAGTATTTT. Its translation is CASSLEGLATDTQYF.

About this clone: A read error may produce the germline difference seen at one junction end. This rearrangement joins TRBV6-5 to TRBJ1-6, with 8 nucleotides matching TRBD1. Germline V gives CDR1 MNHEY, CDR2 SVGAGI. This CDR3 contains 13 residues. The DNA for the CDR3 is TGTGCCAGCAGTCGCGGACAGGGAGCGAATGTAAAGTTT. Translation gives CASSRGQGANVKF.

This chain joins TRBV7-2 and TRBJ2-1; 9 bases are a match to TRBD2. V was clipped by 5 bases and J by 4 bases; unmatched bases: 9. The germline V gene has CDR1 SGHTA and CDR2 FQGNSA. The CDR3 consists of 16 residues. The CDR3 DNA reads as TGTGCCAGCAGCGTCTCTAGCGGGGCCGATTACAATGAGCAGTTCTTC. Its protein product is CASSVSSGADYNEQFF.